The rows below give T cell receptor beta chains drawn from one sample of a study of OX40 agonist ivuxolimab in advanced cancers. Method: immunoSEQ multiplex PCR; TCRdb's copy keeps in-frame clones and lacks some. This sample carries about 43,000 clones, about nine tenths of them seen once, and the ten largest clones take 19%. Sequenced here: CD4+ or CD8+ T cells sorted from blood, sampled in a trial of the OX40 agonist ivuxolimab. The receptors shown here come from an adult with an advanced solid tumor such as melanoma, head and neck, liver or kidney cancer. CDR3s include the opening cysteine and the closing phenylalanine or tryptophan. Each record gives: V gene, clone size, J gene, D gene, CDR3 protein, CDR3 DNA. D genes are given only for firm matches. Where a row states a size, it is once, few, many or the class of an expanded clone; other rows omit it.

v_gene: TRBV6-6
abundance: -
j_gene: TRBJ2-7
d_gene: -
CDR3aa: CASSYREGVNYEQYF
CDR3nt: TGTGCCAGCAGTTACCGTGAAGGGGTCAACTACGAGCAGTACTTC

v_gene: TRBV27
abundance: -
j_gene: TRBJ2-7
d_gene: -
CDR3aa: CASSPTLRQSAYEQYF
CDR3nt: TGTGCCAGCAGTCCTACCCTTCGACAGAGTGCCTACGAGCAGTACTTC

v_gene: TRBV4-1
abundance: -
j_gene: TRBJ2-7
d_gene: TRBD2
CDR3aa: CASSQDAGAYEQYF
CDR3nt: TGCGCCAGCAGCCAAGATGCGGGGGCCTACGAGCAGTACTTC

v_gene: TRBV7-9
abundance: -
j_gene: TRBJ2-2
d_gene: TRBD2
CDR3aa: CASSSGSGRVNTGELFF
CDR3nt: TGTGCCAGCTCCTCAGGAAGCGGGAGGGTGAACACCGGGGAGCTGTTTTTT

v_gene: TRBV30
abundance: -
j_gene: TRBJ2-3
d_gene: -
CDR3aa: CAWRWGTAGEDTQYF
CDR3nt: TGTGCCTGGAGGTGGGGGACAGCGGGGGAAGATACGCAGTATTTT

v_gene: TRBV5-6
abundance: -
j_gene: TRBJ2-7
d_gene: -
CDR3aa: CASSLDPYQQYF
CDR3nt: TGTGCCAGCAGCTTGGATCCGTATCAGCAGTACTTC

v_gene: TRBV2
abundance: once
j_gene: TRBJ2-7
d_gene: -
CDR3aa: CASSGDIPTQPSYEQYF
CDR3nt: TGTGCCAGCAGTGGAGACATTCCCACCCAACCCTCCTACGAGCAGTACTTC

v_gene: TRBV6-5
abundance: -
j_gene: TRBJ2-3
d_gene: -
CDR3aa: CASSPGQDSTQYF
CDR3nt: TGTGCCAGCTCCCCGGGGCAAGATAGTACGCAGTATTTT

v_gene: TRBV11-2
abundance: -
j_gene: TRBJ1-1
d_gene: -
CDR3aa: CASSLSYGAEAFF
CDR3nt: TGTGCCAGCAGCTTAAGCTACGGGGCTGAAGCTTTCTTT

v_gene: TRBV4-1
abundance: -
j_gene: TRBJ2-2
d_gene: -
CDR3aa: CASSQVGIPELFF
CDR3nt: TGCGCCAGCAGCCAAGTGGGTATCCCGGAGCTGTTTTTT

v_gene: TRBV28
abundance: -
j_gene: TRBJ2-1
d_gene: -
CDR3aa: CASRPLGLTYNEQFF
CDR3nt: TGTGCCAGCAGACCCCTCGGGCTTACCTACAATGAGCAGTTCTTC

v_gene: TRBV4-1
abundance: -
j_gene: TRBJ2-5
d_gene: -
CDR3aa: CASSQGLLAQETQYF
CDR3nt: TGCGCCAGCAGCCAAGGGTTACTGGCCCAAGAGACCCAGTACTTC

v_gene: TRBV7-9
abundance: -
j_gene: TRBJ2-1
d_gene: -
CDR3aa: CASSFRGDSYNEQFF
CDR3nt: TGTGCCAGCAGCTTCCGCGGAGACTCCTACAATGAGCAGTTCTTC

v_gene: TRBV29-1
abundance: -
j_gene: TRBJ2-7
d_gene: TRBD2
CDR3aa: CSVEDGLAGSYEQYF
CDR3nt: TGCAGCGTTGAAGATGGGCTAGCGGGTTCCTACGAGCAGTACTTC

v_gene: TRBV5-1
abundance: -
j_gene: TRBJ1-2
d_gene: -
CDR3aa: CASTSDAHYYGYTF
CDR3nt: TGCGCCAGCACCTCGGACGCTCACTACTATGGCTACACCTTC

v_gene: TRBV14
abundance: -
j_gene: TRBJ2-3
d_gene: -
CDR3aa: CASAGGLDTQYF
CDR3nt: TGTGCCAGCGCGGGCGGTCTAGATACGCAGTATTTT

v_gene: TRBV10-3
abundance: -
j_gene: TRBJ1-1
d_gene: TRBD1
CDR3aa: CAIRDSGITEAFF
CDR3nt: TGTGCCATTAGGGACAGCGGGATCACTGAAGCTTTCTTT

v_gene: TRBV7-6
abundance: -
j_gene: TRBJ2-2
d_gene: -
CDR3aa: CASSLPDRRSGELFF
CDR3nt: TGTGCCAGCAGCTTACCTGACAGGAGAAGCGGGGAGCTGTTTTTT

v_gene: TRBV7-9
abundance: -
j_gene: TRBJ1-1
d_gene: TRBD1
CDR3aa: CASGGTGSMGTEAFF
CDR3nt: TGTGCCAGCGGTGGGACAGGGTCCATGGGCACTGAAGCTTTCTTT

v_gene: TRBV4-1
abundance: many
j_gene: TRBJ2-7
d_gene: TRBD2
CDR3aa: CASSHAGADEQYF
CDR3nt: TGCGCCAGCAGCCACGCGGGAGCCGACGAGCAGTACTTC

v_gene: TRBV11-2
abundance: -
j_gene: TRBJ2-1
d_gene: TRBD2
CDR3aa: CASTSGLGAEQFF
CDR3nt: TGTGCCAGCACCTCGGGACTAGGTGCTGAGCAGTTCTTC

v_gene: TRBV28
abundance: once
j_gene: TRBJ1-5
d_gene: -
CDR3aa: CASSFGDGLYSNQPQHF
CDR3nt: TGTGCCAGCAGTTTTGGGGACGGCCTCTATAGCAATCAGCCCCAGCATTTT

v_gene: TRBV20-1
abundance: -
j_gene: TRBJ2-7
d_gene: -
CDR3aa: CSARDSSEEYF
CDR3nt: TGCAGTGCTAGAGATAGTAGCGAGGAGTACTTC

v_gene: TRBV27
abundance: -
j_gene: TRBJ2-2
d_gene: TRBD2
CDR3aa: CASSFLAATGELFF
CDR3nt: TGTGCCAGCAGTTTCCTAGCGGCGACCGGGGAGCTGTTTTTT

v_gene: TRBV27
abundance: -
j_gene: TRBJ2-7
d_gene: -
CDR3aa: CASSLYDRYEQYF
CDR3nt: TGTGCCAGCAGTTTATACGACAGATACGAGCAGTACTTC

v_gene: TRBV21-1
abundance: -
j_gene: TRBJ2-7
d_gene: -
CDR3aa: CASSTVTGGHYEQYF
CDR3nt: TGTGCCAGCAGCACTGTGACAGGGGGGCACTACGAGCAGTACTTC

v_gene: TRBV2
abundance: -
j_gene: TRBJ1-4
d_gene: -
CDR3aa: CASKGRDIEEKLFF
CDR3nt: TGTGCCAGCAAGGGCAGGGATATAGAAGAAAAACTGTTTTTT

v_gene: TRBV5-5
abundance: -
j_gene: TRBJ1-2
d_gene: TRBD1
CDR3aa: CASSLFGGTGGEGYYGYTF
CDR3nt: TGTGCCAGCAGCTTATTTGGAGGGACAGGGGGCGAAGGATACTATGGCTACACCTTC

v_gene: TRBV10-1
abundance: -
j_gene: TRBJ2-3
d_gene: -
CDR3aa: CASSESWASSTDTQYF
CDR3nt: TGCGCCAGCAGTGAGTCGTGGGCCAGCAGCACAGATACGCAGTATTTT

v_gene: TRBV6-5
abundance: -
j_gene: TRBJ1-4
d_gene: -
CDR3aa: CASSYQTNEKLFF
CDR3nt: TGTGCCAGCAGTTACCAGACGAATGAAAAACTGTTTTTT

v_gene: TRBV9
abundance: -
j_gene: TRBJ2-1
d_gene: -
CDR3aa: CASSVGGAGYNEQFF
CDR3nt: TGTGCCAGCAGCGTAGGCGGGGCCGGGTACAATGAGCAGTTCTTC

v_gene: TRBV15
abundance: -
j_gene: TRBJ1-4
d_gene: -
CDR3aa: CATSSKDGETGEKLFF
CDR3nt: TGTGCCACCAGCAGCAAAGACGGGGAGACAGGAGAAAAACTGTTTTTT

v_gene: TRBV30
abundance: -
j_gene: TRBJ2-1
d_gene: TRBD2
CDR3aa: CAWSVQGREVYNEQFF
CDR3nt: TGTGCCTGGAGTGTACAAGGGCGGGAGGTCTACAATGAGCAGTTCTTC

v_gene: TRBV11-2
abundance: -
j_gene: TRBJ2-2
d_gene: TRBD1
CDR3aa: CASSQGQGVTGELFF
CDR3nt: TGTGCCAGCAGCCAGGGACAGGGGGTGACCGGGGAGCTGTTTTTT

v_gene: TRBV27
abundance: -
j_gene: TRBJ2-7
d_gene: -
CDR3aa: CAVGTGGHEQYF
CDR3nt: TGTGCCGTCGGGACCGGGGGTCACGAGCAGTACTTC

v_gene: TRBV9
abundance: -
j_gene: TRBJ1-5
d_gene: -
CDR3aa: CASSPRGGSNQPQHF
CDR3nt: TGTGCCAGCAGCCCCCGTGGAGGTAGCAATCAGCCCCAGCATTTT

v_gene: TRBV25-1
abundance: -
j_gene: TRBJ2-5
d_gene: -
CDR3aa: CASSEYTGNLWGQETQYF
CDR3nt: TGTGCCAGCAGTGAATATACCGGGAATTTATGGGGACAAGAGACCCAGTACTTC

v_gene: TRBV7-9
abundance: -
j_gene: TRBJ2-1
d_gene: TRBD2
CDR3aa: CASSGWTSGASYNEQFF
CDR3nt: TGTGCCAGCAGCGGCTGGACTAGCGGGGCCTCCTACAATGAGCAGTTCTTC

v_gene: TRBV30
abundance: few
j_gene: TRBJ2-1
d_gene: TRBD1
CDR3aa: CAWAGQGRFYNEQFF
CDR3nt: TGTGCCTGGGCTGGACAGGGTCGTTTTTACAATGAGCAGTTCTTC

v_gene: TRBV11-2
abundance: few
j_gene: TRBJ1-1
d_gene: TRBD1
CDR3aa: CASSLGTDTEAFF
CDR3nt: TGTGCCAGCAGCTTGGGGACAGACACTGAAGCTTTCTTT

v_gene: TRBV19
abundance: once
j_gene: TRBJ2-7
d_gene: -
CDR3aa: CASSPRTAYEQYF
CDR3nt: TGTGCCAGTAGTCCCCGGACAGCGTACGAGCAGTACTTC

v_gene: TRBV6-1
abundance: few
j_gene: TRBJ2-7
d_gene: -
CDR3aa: CASSEGTGPSSYEQYF
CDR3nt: TGTGCCAGCAGTGAAGGGACGGGTCCGAGCTCCTACGAGCAGTACTTC

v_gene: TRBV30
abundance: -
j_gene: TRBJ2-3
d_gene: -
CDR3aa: CAWVGWVTDTQYF
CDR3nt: TGTGCCTGGGTGGGTTGGGTCACAGATACGCAGTATTTT

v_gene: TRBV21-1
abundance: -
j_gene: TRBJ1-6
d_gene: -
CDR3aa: CASSKGRGGVNSPLHF
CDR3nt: TGTGCCAGCAGCAAGGGACGAGGAGGGGTTAATTCACCCCTCCACTTT

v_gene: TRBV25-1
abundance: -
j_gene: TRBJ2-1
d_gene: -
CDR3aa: CASSEARQVATYNEQFF
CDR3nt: TGTGCCAGCAGTGAAGCCCGACAGGTGGCAACCTACAATGAGCAGTTCTTC

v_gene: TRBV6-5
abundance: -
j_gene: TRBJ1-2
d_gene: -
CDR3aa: CASSYWQGANYGYTF
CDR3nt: TGTGCCAGCAGTTACTGGCAGGGAGCTAACTATGGCTACACCTTC

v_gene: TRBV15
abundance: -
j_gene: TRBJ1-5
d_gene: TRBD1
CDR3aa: CATSRDLVQGPNQPQHF
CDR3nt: TGTGCCACCAGCAGAGATCTCGTACAGGGGCCCAATCAGCCCCAGCATTTT

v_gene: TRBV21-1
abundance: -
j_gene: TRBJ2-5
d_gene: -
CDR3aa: CASSIPQTKETQYF
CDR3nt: TGTGCCAGCAGCATACCCCAAACCAAAGAGACCCAGTACTTC

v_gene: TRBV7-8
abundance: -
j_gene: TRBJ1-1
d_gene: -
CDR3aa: CASSLEIAGQNTEAFF
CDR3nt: TGTGCCAGCAGCTTAGAAATCGCAGGCCAGAACACTGAAGCTTTCTTT

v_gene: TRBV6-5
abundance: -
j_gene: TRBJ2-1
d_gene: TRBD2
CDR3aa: CASNPGTSSYNEQFF
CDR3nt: TGTGCCAGCAACCCGGGGACTAGCAGCTACAATGAGCAGTTCTTC

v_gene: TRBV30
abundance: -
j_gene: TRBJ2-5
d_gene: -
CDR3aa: CAWSVQLGAQETQYF
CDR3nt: TGTGCCTGGAGTGTACAATTGGGGGCACAAGAGACCCAGTACTTC

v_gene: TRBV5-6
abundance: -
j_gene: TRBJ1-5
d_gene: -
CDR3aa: CASSFQTGINQPQHF
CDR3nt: TGTGCCAGCAGCTTTCAAACAGGGATCAATCAGCCCCAGCATTTT

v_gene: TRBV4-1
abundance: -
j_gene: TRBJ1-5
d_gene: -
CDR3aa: CASSPGTDNQPQHF
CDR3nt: TGCGCCAGCAGCCCCGGGACGGATAATCAGCCCCAGCATTTT